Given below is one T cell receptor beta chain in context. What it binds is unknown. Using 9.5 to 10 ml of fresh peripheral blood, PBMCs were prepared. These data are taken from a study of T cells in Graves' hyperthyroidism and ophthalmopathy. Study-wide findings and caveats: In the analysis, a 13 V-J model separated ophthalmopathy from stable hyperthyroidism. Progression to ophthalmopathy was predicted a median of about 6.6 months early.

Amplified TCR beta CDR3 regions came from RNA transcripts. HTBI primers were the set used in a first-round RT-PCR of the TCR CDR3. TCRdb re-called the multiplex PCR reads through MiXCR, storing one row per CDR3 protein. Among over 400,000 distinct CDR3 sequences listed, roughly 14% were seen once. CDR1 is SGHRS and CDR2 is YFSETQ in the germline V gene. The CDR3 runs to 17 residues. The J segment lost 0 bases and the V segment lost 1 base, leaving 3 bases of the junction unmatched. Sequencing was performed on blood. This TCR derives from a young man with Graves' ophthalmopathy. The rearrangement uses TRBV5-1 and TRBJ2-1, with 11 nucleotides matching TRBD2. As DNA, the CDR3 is TGCGCCAGCAGCTTGACTAGCGGGAGAGGCTCCTACAATGAGCAGTTCTTC. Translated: CASSLTSGRGSYNEQFF.